This T cell receptor (beta chain) is drawn from a study of OX40 agonist ivuxolimab in advanced cancers. As for the study in general: It was ivuxolimab, an agonistic anti-OX40 (CD134) antibody, that patients were treated with. Dose-escalation patients suffered from hepatocellular carcinoma, melanoma, renal cell or head and neck cancer. The study reported partial responses in three patients: one hepatocellular carcinoma, two cutaneous melanoma.

The data were produced by immunoSEQ multiplex PCR, yet TCRdb's version contains in-frame clones alone and is incomplete. The table shows over 70,000 clones, with around 85% occurring only once. Germline trimming cut 3 bases from V and 0 bases from J; bases unmatched to any gene: 1. The CDR3 length is 15 residues. Per germline, CDR1 SGDLS and CDR2 YYNGEE. The sequences come from CD4+ or CD8+ T cells sorted from blood, collected in a trial of the OX40 agonist ivuxolimab. The chain has TRBV9 and TRBJ2-4; 9 nucleotides align to TRBD1. The TCR originated in an adult with an advanced solid tumor such as melanoma, head and neck, liver or kidney cancer. The CDR3 protein is CASSEGQGAKNIQYF. Written as DNA, the CDR3 is TGTGCCAGCAGCGAGGGACAGGGAGCCAAAAACATTCAGTACTTC. The full variable domain, completed using reference TRBV9 and TRBJ2-4, is DSGVTQTPKHLITATGQRVTLRCSPRSGDLSVYWYQQSLDQGLQFLIQYYNGEERAKGNILERFSAQQFPDLHSELNLSSLELGDSALYFCASSEGQGAKNIQYFGAGTRLSVL.